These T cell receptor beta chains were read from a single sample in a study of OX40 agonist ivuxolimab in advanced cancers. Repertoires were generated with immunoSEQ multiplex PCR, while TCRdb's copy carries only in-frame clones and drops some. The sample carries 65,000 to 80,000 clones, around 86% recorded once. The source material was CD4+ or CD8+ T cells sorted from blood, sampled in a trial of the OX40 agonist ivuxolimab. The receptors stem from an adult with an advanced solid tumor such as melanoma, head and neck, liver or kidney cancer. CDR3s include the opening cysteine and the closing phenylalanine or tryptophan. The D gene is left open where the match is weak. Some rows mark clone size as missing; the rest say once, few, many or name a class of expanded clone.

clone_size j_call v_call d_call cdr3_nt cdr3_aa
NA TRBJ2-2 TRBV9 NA TGTGCCAGCAGCGTCTCCGGCGGGGTCGCCGGGGAGCTGTTTTTT CASSVSGGVAGELFF
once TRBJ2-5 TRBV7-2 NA TGTGCCAGCAGCTCGGGGCCGCTTCGGGAGACCCAGTACTTC CASSSGPLRETQYF
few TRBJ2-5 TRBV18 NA TGTGCCAGCTCACCACAAAACAGGCCCCAAGAGACCCAGTACTTC CASSPQNRPQETQYF
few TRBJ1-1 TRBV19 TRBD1 TGTGCCAGTAGAGAGACAGGGTTGCACACTGAAGCTTTCTTT CASRETGLHTEAFF
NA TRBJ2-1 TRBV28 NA TGTGCCAGCAGTACCCCGTGGGCTTCCAGTTCCTACAATGAGCAGTTCTTC CASSTPWASSSYNEQFF
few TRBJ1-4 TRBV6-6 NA TGTGCCTGCACCCACAGGCAGGGTGAAAAACTGTTTTTT CACTHRQGEKLFF
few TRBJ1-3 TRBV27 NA TGTGCCAGCAGCCTGTCAGGGTTGTCTGGAAACACCATATATTTT CASSLSGLSGNTIYF
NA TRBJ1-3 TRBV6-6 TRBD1 TGTGCCAGCAGTTACCGGGACAGGGGGCTTGGAAACACCATATATTTT CASSYRDRGLGNTIYF
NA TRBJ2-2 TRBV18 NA TGTGCCAGCTCACCAATGGCCAGCGCGGTCCCCGGGGAGCTGTTTTTT CASSPMASAVPGELFF
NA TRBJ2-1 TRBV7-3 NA TGTGCCAGCAGCGTAACGACGGAACCCTACAATGAGCAGTTCTTC CASSVTTEPYNEQFF
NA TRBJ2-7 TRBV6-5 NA TGTGCCAGCAGTTACTCGTTCAGGGACTCCTACGAGCAGTACTTC CASSYSFRDSYEQYF
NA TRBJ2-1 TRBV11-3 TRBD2 TGTGCCAGCAGCTTAGGTCTAGCGGGAGGGCAGTTCTTC CASSLGLAGGQFF
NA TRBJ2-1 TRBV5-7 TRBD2 TGTGCCAGCAGCTTGGCTCTAGCGGGAGGGCTGAGCTCCTACAATGAGCAGTTCTTC CASSLALAGGLSSYNEQFF
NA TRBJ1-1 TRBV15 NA TGTGCCACCAGCAGAGAGGACAGCCCTAAAGCTTTCTTT CATSREDSPKAFF
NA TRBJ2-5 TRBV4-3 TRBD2 TGCGCCAGCAGCCAAGAGCAGGGGACTAGCGGGAGTCCTGAGACCCAGTACTTC CASSQEQGTSGSPETQYF
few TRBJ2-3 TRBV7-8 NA TGTGCCAGCAGCCCCTTCACAGATACGCAGTATTTT CASSPFTDTQYF
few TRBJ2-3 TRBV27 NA TGTGCCAGCAGCGACAGGTGGAGCACAGATACGCAGTATTTT CASSDRWSTDTQYF
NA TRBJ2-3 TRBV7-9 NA TGTGCCAGCAGCACCATTATTTATTCTAGGGGAGACACAGATACGCAGTATTTT CASSTIIYSRGDTDTQYF
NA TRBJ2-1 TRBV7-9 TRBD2 TGTGCCAGCAGCCCGGGACTAGCGGGAGAGCGTCTAGATGAGCAGTTCTTC CASSPGLAGERLDEQFF
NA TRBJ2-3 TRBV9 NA TGTGCCAGCAGCGTAGGGGGTCAAACTACAGATACGCAGTATTTT CASSVGGQTTDTQYF
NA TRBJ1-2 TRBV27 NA TGTGCCAGCAGTATGGACGGTAACAGGGGCTACACCTTC CASSMDGNRGYTF
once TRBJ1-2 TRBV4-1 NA TGCGCCAGCAGCCAAGATAGCCCCAGGGCTTATGCTGGCTACACCTTC CASSQDSPRAYAGYTF
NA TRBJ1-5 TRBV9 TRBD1 TGTGCCAGCAGCGTAACAGGGGGAAGCAATCAGCCCCAGCATTTT CASSVTGGSNQPQHF
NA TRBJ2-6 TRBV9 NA TGTGCCAGCAGCGTAGAGGGGTCTGGGGCCAACGTCCTGACTTTC CASSVEGSGANVLTF
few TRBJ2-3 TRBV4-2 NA TGTGCCAGCAGCCAAGATCGTCCTAGCAATCGAAATACGCAGTATTTT CASSQDRPSNRNTQYF
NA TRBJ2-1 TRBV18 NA TGTGCCAGCTCACCGCTACTGGAGATTCGGGACAATGAGCAGTTCTTC CASSPLLEIRDNEQFF
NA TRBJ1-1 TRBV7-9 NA TGTACCAGCAGCTTATTTGGCCTGAACACTGAAGCTTTCTTT CTSSLFGLNTEAFF
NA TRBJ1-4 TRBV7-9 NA TGTGCCAGCAGCTTAGCGGTGCGTGCAACTAATGAAAAACTGTTTTTT CASSLAVRATNEKLFF
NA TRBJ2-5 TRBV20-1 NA TGCAGTGCTAGAGAAGAGACCCAGTACTTC CSAREETQYF
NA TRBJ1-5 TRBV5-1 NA TGCGCCAGCAGCTTGGACATCTCCGACAATCAGCCCCAGCATTTT CASSLDISDNQPQHF
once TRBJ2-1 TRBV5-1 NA TGCGCCAGCAGCGGAACTGATAATTATCCCTACAATGAGCAGTTCTTC CASSGTDNYPYNEQFF
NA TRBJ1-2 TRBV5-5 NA TGTGCCAGCAGCCAAGGAACCGGGATTGACTATGGCTACACCTTC CASSQGTGIDYGYTF
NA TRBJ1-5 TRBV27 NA TGTGCCAGCAGTTTACTCTGGGGGGATAATCAGCCCCAGCATTTT CASSLLWGDNQPQHF
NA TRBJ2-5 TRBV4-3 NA TGCGCCAGCAGCCAAGGGCGGCAAGAGACCCAGTACTTC CASSQGRQETQYF
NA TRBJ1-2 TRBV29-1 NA TGCAGCGGGGAGGACGGGTTTTCCTATGGCTACACCTTC CSGEDGFSYGYTF
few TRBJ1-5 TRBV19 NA TGTGCCAGTAGTGACAATAGAGATCAGCCCCAGCATTTT CASSDNRDQPQHF